The rows below give T cell receptor beta chains drawn from one sample of a study of T-cell memory formation after mild COVID-19. From the 5' RACE reads, TCRdb called clonotypes with MiXCR, one entry per CDR3 protein. The sample holds about 270,000 distinct CDR3 sequences; 16% are singletons and the top ten take under 25%. Sequenced material: PBMCs or a T cell subset sorted from them (not recorded which). The receptors shown here come from a man aged 18 to 29 who had mild COVID-19 (a few samples of this study predate the infection). Cell type and time point are not known. Each CDR3 is given with its conserved first and last residue.

cdr3_aa	v_call	j_call
CASRANSEQFF	TRBV2	TRBJ2-1
CASSQRGDNQETQYF	TRBV6-2/TRBV6-3	TRBJ2-5
CSARRQGGQPQHF	TRBV20-1	TRBJ1-5
CASTSISYNEQFF	TRBV11-2	TRBJ2-1
CASSPLLGRRDGYTF	TRBV7-2	TRBJ1-2
CASSYPLGSRTETQYF	TRBV6-2/TRBV6-3	TRBJ2-5
CASSPDERGYEQYF	TRBV18	TRBJ2-7
CSANDGTGNQPQHF	TRBV20-1	TRBJ1-5
CASSGGQGYGYTF	TRBV7-6	TRBJ1-2
CASSLVAGGYNTGELFF	TRBV5-1	TRBJ2-2
CASSIGAGRGYGYTF	TRBV19	TRBJ1-2
CASSQRTGEEPYGPYEQYF	TRBV4-3	TRBJ2-7
CASSSAVSSYEQYF	TRBV28	TRBJ2-7
CASSLSVGGNQPQHF	TRBV5-1	TRBJ1-5
CASSLPGTGGTEAFF	TRBV28	TRBJ1-1
CSAPHRGQSNEQFF	TRBV20-1	TRBJ2-1
CASSYSTNYGYTF	TRBV6-6	TRBJ1-2
CASSQEDRWEAFF	TRBV4-2	TRBJ1-1
CASSLVNTEAFF	TRBV3-1	TRBJ1-1
CASSQDWNSGSHNEQFF	TRBV4-3	TRBJ2-1
CASSLGTFAEQYF	TRBV7-9	TRBJ2-7
CASSLGRGNYGYTF	TRBV13	TRBJ1-2
CASSQVPPRSSGANVLTF	TRBV4-3	TRBJ2-6
CATSGLLANTGELFF	TRBV10-3	TRBJ2-2
CASSREGEQYF	TRBV18	TRBJ2-7
CASSQSGRGTDTQYF	TRBV4-3	TRBJ2-3
CASSDVIKDRRDEQYF	TRBV10-2	TRBJ2-7
CSASPGQGVSSSYEQYF	TRBV20-1	TRBJ2-7
CASEPRSSGNTIYF	TRBV6-2/TRBV6-3	TRBJ1-3
CASSFSGGETQYF	TRBV5-5	TRBJ2-5
CSARDPGRADQPQHF	TRBV20-1	TRBJ1-5
CASSSPRGEGEKLFF	TRBV6-5	TRBJ1-4
CASSLAGTSAYNEQFF	TRBV7-2	TRBJ2-1
CASSYVPDSSYEQYF	TRBV5-1	TRBJ2-7
CASSLGLPPRADYNEQFF	TRBV11-2	TRBJ2-1
CASSQEGASYGYTF	TRBV4-2	TRBJ1-2
CASSYSAYNEQFF	TRBV6-2/TRBV6-3	TRBJ2-1
CASSTWGTALANTGELFF	TRBV6-2/TRBV6-3	TRBJ2-2
CSARTGGNVADTQYF	TRBV20-1	TRBJ2-3
CASCPLDTGELFF	TRBV7-9	TRBJ2-2
CASSFGQNTEAFF	TRBV12-3/TRBV12-4	TRBJ1-1
CASSPIGARNTIYF	TRBV7-2	TRBJ1-3